Listed here are 32 T cell receptor beta chains from one sample, sequenced in a study of T-cell memory formation after mild COVID-19. Each CDR3 protein is one row after TCRdb ran MiXCR on the 5' RACE reads. The table has 250,000 to 300,000 distinct CDR3 sequences, around 15% seen once. The material sequenced was PBMCs or a T cell subset sorted from them (not recorded which). These receptors were taken from a man in his late teens or twenties who had mild COVID-19 (a few samples of this study predate the infection). Cell type and time point are not known.

This clonotype came up many times. The J gene is TRBJ2-5, the V gene TRBV13, with no clear D. The length of the CDR3 is 15 residues. Germline V CDR1 and CDR2: PRHDT, FYEKMQ (reference sequence). Trimming stripped 0 bases from V and 0 bases from J, with 8 bases between. DNA for the CDR3: TGTGCCAGCAGCTTAGGTGGCGCGTACCAAGAGACCCAGTACTTC. Protein product: CASSLGGAYQETQYF.

Of note for this clonotype: One end of the junction does not line up with germline, which may come from a read error. The chain links TRBV6-5 to TRBJ1-4; tentative D call: TRBD1 (5 bases). The germline CDR1 and CDR2 sequences are MNHEY and SVGAGI. This CDR3 is built from 17 residues. This CDR3 reads CASCYFADQGGNEKLFF. Written as DNA, the CDR3 is TGTGCCAGCTGTTACTTTGCCGACCAGGGAGGGAATGAAAAACTGTTTTTT.

The chain links TRBV27 to TRBJ1-2; D gene unclear. V lost 0 bases, J lost 7 bases, and 15 bases lay in between. The CDR3 length is 15 residues. Germline CDR1 is MNHEY and CDR2 is SMNVEV (reference sequence). Here the CDR3 reads CASSLSGSFGVGYTF. The CDR3 coding sequence is TGTGCCAGCAGTTTATCCGGGTCATTCGGGGTTGGCTACACCTTC.

The chain links TRBV30 to TRBJ1-1, with TRBD1 as a possible D gene (5 bases). This CDR3 spans 13 amino acids. Per germline, CDR1 GTSNPN and CDR2 SVGIG (reference sequence). Between the trimmed V and J ends, which lost 2 bases and 2 bases, there was a span of 9 bases. CDR3 sequence: CAWSRDPNTEAFF. Written as DNA, the CDR3 is TGTGCCTGGAGTCGGGACCCCAACACTGAAGCTTTCTTT.

This clonotype has more than one count but fewer than ten. The chain recombines TRBV29-1 with TRBJ1-2; no definite D call. This CDR3 is 13 amino acids long. The V end lost 5 bases, the J end lost 8 bases, and 18 bases lay between the germline ends. Germline CDR1 reads SQVTM; CDR2 reads ANQGSEA. CDR3 region: CSVSPTVLKGYTF. For the CDR3, the DNA is TGCAGCGTTTCTCCCACTGTACTAAAGGGCTACACCTTC.

This clonotype was seen many times. The V call is TRBV7-2, the J call TRBJ1-2; a possible D gene is TRBD1 (5 bases). Germline CDR1 reads SGHTA; CDR2 reads FQGNSA. This CDR3 contains 14 residues. Trimming removed 6 bases at V and 3 bases at J, with 14 bases between. CDR3 sequence: CASRPPGGYYGYTF. The CDR3 DNA reads as TGTGCCAGCAGACCCCCCGGGGGTTACTATGGCTACACCTTC.

This clonotype showed up just a few times. The V gene is TRBV10-3, the J gene TRBJ2-6; D remains ambiguous. From germline, CDR1 is ENHRY and CDR2 SYGVKD. V lost 7 bases, J lost 1 base, and 5 bases lay in between. CDR3 length equals 13 residues. In DNA form, the CDR3 reads TGTGCCATCACCCGTTCTGGGGCCAACGTCCTGACTTTC. Protein: CAITRSGANVLTF.

This sequence joins TRBV29-1 and TRBJ2-3; TRBD1 aligns across 10 bases. This CDR3 is built from 15 residues. Per the germline V gene, CDR1 is SQVTM and CDR2 is ANQGSEA. V was pared by 1 base and J by 3 bases, with 4 bases of the junction left unmatched. The CDR3 sequence: CSVEGDRGGTDTQYF. CDR3 sequence (DNA): TGCAGCGTTGAAGGGGACAGGGGAGGGACAGATACGCAGTATTTT.

The rearrangement uses TRBV19 and TRBJ1-2, with D possibly matching TRBD1 (6 bases). Trimming cost V 5 bases and J 1 base, with 8 bases left between them. The CDR3 has 13 residues. CDR1 is LNHDA and CDR2 is SQIVND in the germline V gene (reference sequence). For the CDR3, the DNA is TGTGCCAGTAGTTACAGGGTTAACTATGGCTACACCTTC. Protein sequence: CASSYRVNYGYTF.

This clonotype was detected a few times. CDR3 in DNA: TGCGCCAGCAAAGACTCAGTAGCGGGTATAGGAGAGACCCAGTACTTC. Encoded protein: CASKDSVAGIGETQYF. The gene calls are TRBV10-2 and TRBJ2-5; 7 bases are a match to TRBD2. Trimming removed 7 bases from V and 4 bases from J; junction bases left unmatched: 15. The CDR3 length is 16 residues. Germline V gene sequence: CDR1 WSHSY, CDR2 SAAADI.

This clonotype has ten or more counts. This chain uses TRBV29-1 with TRBJ2-1, with D unresolved. CDR3 length: 13 residues. The germline gives CDR1 SQVTM, CDR2 ANQGSEA. V shed 7 bases and J shed 0 bases, with 10 bases lying between them. CDR3: CSGGSSSYNEQFF. DNA for the CDR3: TGCAGCGGTGGATCCAGCTCCTACAATGAGCAGTTCTTC.

The J gene is TRBJ2-5, the V gene TRBV5-6; possibly TRBD1 or TRBD2 for D (6 bases each). V was shortened by 1 base and J by 5 bases, with 15 bases between the two germline ends. Germline V CDR1 and CDR2: SGHDT, YYEEEE. CDR3 length: 15 residues. DNA for the CDR3: TGTGCCAGCAGCTTGAGAACGGGGGCCAGGGAGACCCAGTACTTC. This gives the protein CASSLRTGARETQYF.

This clonotype showed up just once. The J gene is TRBJ1-2, the V gene TRBV9; no reliable D call. V was pared by 2 bases and J by 8 bases, with 16 bases between. This CDR3 has 14 residues. CDR1 and CDR2 from the germline V gene are SGDLS and YYNGEE. CDR3 sequence (DNA): TGTGCCAGCAGCGTCGAAGCAAAGGACCGGGGCTACACCTTC. Translation: CASSVEAKDRGYTF.

This rearrangement joins TRBV18 to TRBJ1-1, with D hard to call. The CDR3 is 14 residues long. V lost 4 bases and J lost 7, with 16 bases in between. Per germline, CDR1 KGHSH and CDR2 LQKENI. CDR3 coding DNA: TGTGCCAGCTCACGATTGGAGACGGGCTATGAAGCTTTCTTT. This gives the protein CASSRLETGYEAFF.

This clonotype has ten or more counts. The V gene is TRBV29-1, the J gene TRBJ1-1; 7 bases are a match to TRBD1. After removal of 3 bases from V and 3 bases from J, the junction contained 4 bases not matched to a gene. Per the germline V gene, CDR1 is SQVTM and CDR2 is ANQGSEA. The CDR3 runs 13 residues. The CDR3 region is CSVDTGEDTEAFF. The DNA of the CDR3 is TGCAGCGTTGATACAGGGGAGGACACTGAAGCTTTCTTT. Based on the CDR3 plus reference TRBV29-1 and TRBJ1-1, the full variable domain is SAVISQKPSRDICQRGTSLTIQCQVDSQVTMMFWYRQQPGQSLTLIATANQGSEATYESGFVIDKFPISRPNLTFSTLTVSNMSPEDSSIYLCSVDTGEDTEAFFGQGTRLTVV.

This clonotype showed up just a few times. The chain links TRBV2 to TRBJ1-4; D unclear. Trimming stripped 7 bases from V and 10 bases from J, with 13 bases between. The CDR3 is 12 residues long. Germline V gene lookup returns CDR1 SNHLY and CDR2 FYNNEI. DNA for the CDR3: TGTGCCAGCACTTACACGGGCGGAAAACTGTTTTTT. Its translation is CASTYTGGKLFF.

V gene TRBV3-1 combines with J gene TRBJ2-5; 10 bases match TRBD2. The germline gives CDR1 LGHDT, CDR2 YNNKEL (reference sequence). The ends lost 4 bases at V and 8 bases at J; junction bases unmatched: 7. This CDR3 has 14 residues. The CDR3 DNA follows: TGTGCCAGCAGCCCGGCTAGCGGGGGCCCCACCCAGTACTTC. Translation: CASSPASGGPTQYF.

This clonotype was observed many times. This chain joins TRBV12-3 or TRBV12-4 and TRBJ1-6; no definite D call. Trimming left V 3 bases short and J 7 bases short, with 13 bases between. The CDR3 is 15 amino acids. CDR3 nucleotide sequence: TGTGCCAGCAGTTTTATTGGGTTTGGCAATTCACCCCTCCACTTT. It specifies CASSFIGFGNSPLHF.

The CDR3 DNA reads TGCGCCAGCAGCCAAGAATCAGTGGGGTTTACGACCGGGGAGCTGTTTTTT. Encoded protein: CASSQESVGFTTGELFF. The chain links TRBV4-3 to TRBJ2-2; D is uncertain. CDR1 is LGHNA, CDR2 YSLEER, per germline. The CDR3 covers 17 residues. V was clipped by 0 bases and J by 5 bases, with 16 bases between them.

V usage is TRBV12-3 or TRBV12-4 and J usage is TRBJ2-5, with TRBD1 matching 9 bases. V trimming: 5 bases; J trimming: 4 bases; junction bases outside the gene matches: 2. The CDR3 has 13 residues. The CDR3 bases are TGTGCCAGCAGTCGGACAGGGGCAGAGACCCAGTACTTC. This gives the protein CASSRTGAETQYF.

This sequence joins TRBV11-2 and TRBJ2-1; D possibly corresponds to TRBD1 (5 bases). Trimming took off 0 bases at V and 6 bases at J, with 18 bases between the two ends. Germline V gene lookup returns CDR1 SGHAT and CDR2 FQNNGV. CDR3 length: 17 amino acids. The CDR3 reads CASSLDLMTARSNEQFF. The CDR3 DNA is TGTGCCAGCAGCTTAGATCTAATGACAGCGCGGTCCAATGAGCAGTTCTTC. Supplemented by reference TRBV11-2 and TRBJ2-1, the full variable domain reads EAGVAQSPRYKIIEKRQSVAFWCNPISGHATLYWYQQILGQGPKLLIQFQNNGVVDDSQLPKDRFSAERLKGVDSTLKIQPAKLEDSAVYLCASSLDLMTARSNEQFFGPGTRLTVL.

V gene TRBV7-8 combines with J gene TRBJ1-4; 8 positions match TRBD1. After removal of 8 bases from V and 7 bases from J, the junction contained 3 bases not matched to a gene. The germline CDR1 and CDR2 sequences are SGHVS and FQNEAQ. The CDR3 spans 12 residues. The CDR3 DNA reads TGTGCCAGCGGACAGGGCCCTGAAAAACTGTTTTTT. It specifies CASGQGPEKLFF. Filled out from reference TRBV7-8 and TRBJ1-4, the complete variable domain reads GAGVSQSPRYKVAKRGQDVALRCDPISGHVSLFWYQQALGQGPEFLTYFQNEAQLDKSGLPSDRFFAERPEGSVSTLKIQRTQQEDSAVYLCASGQGPEKLFFGSGTQLSVL.

A few counts support this clonotype. V gene TRBV7-2 combines with J gene TRBJ2-3, with D hard to call. Germline V gene lookup returns CDR1 SGHTA and CDR2 FQGNSA. The V gene lost 2 bases and the J gene lost 3 bases, with 9 bases spanning the gap. The CDR3 has 14 residues. This CDR3 reads CASSLLAATDTQYF. CDR3 DNA sequence: TGTGCCAGCAGCTTACTGGCGGCTACAGATACGCAGTATTTT.

This clonotype appeared a few times. This chain joins TRBV24-1 and TRBJ2-2, with 9 bases matching TRBD2. V gave up 4 bases and J gave up 3 bases; unmatched junction bases: 5. The CDR3 has 16 residues. Germline assignment: CDR1 KGHDR and CDR2 SFDVKD. The CDR3 bases are TGTGCCACCAGTGAAAGCGGGGGGACCTACACCGGGGAGCTGTTTTTT. Its translation is CATSESGGTYTGELFF.

The chain carries TRBV2 and TRBJ2-6; the match to TRBD1 covers 8 bases. CDR3 size: 15 residues. Trimming removed 7 bases from V and 2 bases from J; junction bases left unmatched: 4. The V gene's germline CDR1 is SNHLY and CDR2 FYNNEI. CDR3 loop: CASNNRGTGANVLTF. The CDR3 DNA is TGTGCCAGCAATAACAGGGGGACTGGGGCCAACGTCCTGACTTTC.

This rearrangement joins TRBV5-1 to TRBJ2-2; 11 bases map to TRBD1. The CDR3 is 15 amino acids. After removal of 4 bases from V and 5 bases from J, the junction contained 4 bases not matched to a gene. The V gene's germline CDR1 is SGHRS and CDR2 YFSETQ. CDR3 DNA sequence: TGCGCCAGCAGCGCGGGACAGGGGGTAACCGGGGAGCTGTTTTTT. Translation: CASSAGQGVTGELFF.

The sample holds a few counts of this clonotype. The chain links TRBV5-1 to TRBJ1-1, with TRBD1 matching 9 bases. Germline CDR1 SGHRS, CDR2 YFSETQ. Trimming at V came to 4 bases and at J to 5 bases, leaving 9 bases not matched to a gene. CDR3 length: 15 residues. The CDR3 sequence: CASSGNGQGWTEAFF. The CDR3, as DNA: TGCGCCAGCAGCGGCAATGGACAGGGGTGGACTGAAGCTTTCTTT.

The gene calls are TRBV4-1 and TRBJ1-5; TRBD1 aligns across 7 bases. The CDR3 is made up of 15 amino acids. Germline-derived CDR1 and CDR2 are MGHRA and YSYEKL. The V gene end was trimmed by 3 bases and the J gene end by 3 bases; junction bases not matched to a gene: 5. In DNA form, the CDR3 reads TGCGCCAGCAGCCAGAGGGACAGATACAATCAGCCCCAGCATTTT. Translation: CASSQRDRYNQPQHF.

The chain combines TRBV4-3 with TRBJ2-3, with D uncertain. This CDR3 is built from 16 residues. Germline CDR1 reads LGHNA; CDR2 reads YSLEER. Trimming removed 1 base from V and 0 bases from J, with 11 bases in between. CDR3 region: CASSQGNGVSTDTQYF. CDR3 DNA sequence: TGCGCCAGCAGCCAAGGGAACGGAGTTAGCACAGATACGCAGTATTTT.

The chain links TRBV29-1 to TRBJ1-4; tentative D call: TRBD1 (5 bases). This CDR3 is built from 14 residues. The germline V gene encodes CDR1 SQVTM and CDR2 ANQGSEA. V was cut by 4 bases and J by 10 bases, with 19 bases left in between. In nucleotides, the CDR3 is TGCAGCGTTGTCCCGGACATGACGGGCGGAAAACTGTTTTTT. Its translation is CSVVPDMTGGKLFF.

The V call is TRBV7-2, the J call TRBJ1-2; D is unresolved. The V end was cut by 7 bases, the J end by 0 bases, with 12 bases between. This CDR3 comprises 14 residues. Germline CDR1 SGHTA, CDR2 FQGNSA. CDR3 sequence (DNA): TGTGCCAGCACCCTAACGGGAGCTAACTATGGCTACACCTTC. Amino acids: CASTLTGANYGYTF.

This chain joins TRBV7-6 and TRBJ1-1; D is undetermined. The CDR3 is 13 residues long. V was pared by 2 bases and J by 1 base, with 5 bases between. The germline V gene encodes CDR1 SGHVS and CDR2 FNYEAQ. The CDR3 region is CASSLTQNTEAFF. The CDR3, as DNA: TGTGCCAGCAGCTTAACCCAGAACACTGAAGCTTTCTTT.